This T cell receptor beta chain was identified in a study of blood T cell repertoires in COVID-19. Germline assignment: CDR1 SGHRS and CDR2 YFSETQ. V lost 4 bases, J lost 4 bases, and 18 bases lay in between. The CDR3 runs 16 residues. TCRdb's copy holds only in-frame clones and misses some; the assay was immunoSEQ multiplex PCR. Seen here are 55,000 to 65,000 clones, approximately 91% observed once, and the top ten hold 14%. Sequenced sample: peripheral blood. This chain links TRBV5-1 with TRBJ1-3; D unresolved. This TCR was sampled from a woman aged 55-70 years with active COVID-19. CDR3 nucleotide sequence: TGCGCCAGCAGCCGATTCGCTCGGAACAGCGGAAACACCATATATTTT. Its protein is CASSRFARNSGNTIYF.